The 15 T cell receptor beta chains reported below all come from one sample, sequenced in a study of cytomegalovirus exposure and HLA in healthy donors. Amplification used 60 Vbeta primers and 13 Jbeta primers. Profiled with immunoSEQ multiplex PCR; TCRdb holds only in-frame clones, not every one. The sample holds over 100,000 clones; around 8.5% are singletons and the top ten take under 7%. Material for sequencing was PBMCs. These receptors were taken from a middle-aged man in good health and CMV-seronegative.

The chain combines TRBV23-1 with TRBJ1-1; TRBD1 might be the D (6 bases). TRBV23-1 qualifies as an ORF whose function is uncertain. The CDR3 has 14 amino acids. The V end was cut by 4 bases, the J end by 3 bases, with 12 bases between. CDR3 protein: CASSLLTGHTEAFF. The DNA for the CDR3 is TGCGCCAGCAGTCTGCTGACAGGACACACTGAAGCTTTCTTT.

The chain links TRBV7-6 to TRBJ2-1; no definite D call. Germline V gene data show CDR1 as SGHVS and CDR2 as FNYEAQ. The CDR3 extends over 15 amino acids. V shed 5 bases and J shed 0 bases, with 11 bases lying between them. CDR3 residues: CASSRYPSSYNEQFF. DNA for the CDR3: TGTGCCAGCAGCCGATACCCCAGCTCCTACAATGAGCAGTTCTTC.

This chain joins TRBV18 and TRBJ2-1, with TRBD2 matching over 12 bases. The germline CDR1 and CDR2 sequences are KGHSH and LQKENI. The junction had 3 bases not matched to a gene; V was cut back by 3 bases and J by 0 bases. This CDR3 contains 17 residues. The CDR3 nucleotides are TGTGCCAGCTCACCTACGGGACTAGCGGGCTCCTACAATGAGCAGTTCTTC. As protein: CASSPTGLAGSYNEQFF. The whole variable domain, remainder taken from reference TRBV18 and TRBJ2-1, is NAGVMQNPRHLVRRRGQEARLRCSPMKGHSHVYWYRQLPEEGLKFMVYLQKENIIDESGMPKERFSAEFPKEGPSILRIQQVVRGDSAAYFCASSPTGLAGSYNEQFFGPGTRLTVL.

For this clone: An end of the junction differs from the germline gene, which may be a read error. The rearrangement links TRBV4-1 to TRBJ1-5, with no clear D. The CDR3 contains 15 residues. Germline CDR1 MGHRA, CDR2 YSYEKL. The CDR3 region is CASGEAAYSNQPQHF. The CDR3 DNA follows: TGCGCCAGCGGGGAGGCAGCTTATAGCAATCAACCCCAGCATTTT.

This clone was found a few times. This chain links TRBV6-5 with TRBJ1-1, with TRBD1 matching 7 bases. The CDR3 covers 13 residues. Germline V gene sequence: CDR1 MNHEY, CDR2 SVGAGI. With V trimmed by 7 bases and J by 4 bases, 6 bases remained unmatched. CDR3 bases: TGTGCCAGCACGAGGGCAGGGGGCACTGAAGCTTTCTTT. As protein: CASTRAGGTEAFF.

V gene TRBV5-4 combines with J gene TRBJ1-3; no definite D call. Trimming took 4 bases from V and 4 from J, leaving 9 bases between them. Germline loops: CDR1 SGHNT, CDR2 YYREEE (reference sequence). The CDR3 sequence is 13 residues long. CDR3 sequence (DNA): TGTGCCAGCAGCCAAAACGGGGGAAACACCATATATTTT. This sequence encodes CASSQNGGNTIYF.

This chain links TRBV5-1 with TRBJ2-7; TRBD1 might be the D (5 bases). V lost 0 bases and J 1 base, leaving 8 bases between the germline ends. This CDR3 region has 14 residues. The V gene's germline CDR1 is SGHRS and CDR2 YFSETQ. The CDR3: CASSLEQESYEQYF. The DNA of the CDR3 is TGCGCCAGCAGCTTGGAACAGGAGTCCTACGAGCAGTACTTC.

In this sample, this clone turned up a few times. The J gene is TRBJ1-4, the V gene TRBV19; tentative D call: TRBD1 (5 bases). Germline-derived CDR1 and CDR2 are LNHDA and SQIVND (reference sequence). Trimming removed 8 bases at V and 0 bases at J, with 13 bases between. This CDR3 has 15 amino acids. The CDR3 loop is CASRWGGSTNEKLFF. The CDR3 DNA reads as TGTGCCAGTCGCTGGGGGGGTTCAACTAATGAAAAACTGTTTTTT.

This clone turned up a few times. The rearrangement uses TRBV6-1 and TRBJ2-7; D gene ambiguous. From germline, CDR1 is MNHNS and CDR2 SASEGT. V was shortened by 4 bases and J by 6 bases, with 16 bases between the two germline ends. The CDR3 runs 14 residues. The CDR3 reads CASSGNSFAAEQYF. The CDR3 region has the DNA TGTGCCAGCAGTGGTAATAGCTTTGCCGCCGAGCAGTACTTC.

This clone was recorded a few times. The chain links TRBV23-1 to TRBJ2-5; D gene unclear. TRBV23-1 is an open reading frame whose function is uncertain. The CDR3 extends over 14 amino acids. The V gene lost 0 bases and the J gene lost 1 base, with 6 bases spanning the gap. CDR3 bases: TGCGCCAGCAGTCAATCGGAGCTCCAAGAGACCCAGTACTTC. Translated: CASSQSELQETQYF.

This clone has a handful of counts. The chain combines TRBV4-1 with TRBJ1-4; D is uncertain. V was cut by 1 base and J by 8 bases, with 8 bases left in between. Germline V CDR1 and CDR2: MGHRA, YSYEKL. The CDR3 spans 13 residues. In DNA form, the CDR3 reads TGCGCCAGCAGCCAAGTCCCCGGGGAAAAACTGTTTTTT. Protein sequence: CASSQVPGEKLFF.

This clone turned up a few times. The rearrangement uses TRBV29-1 and TRBJ2-5; D is tentatively TRBD1 or TRBD2 (5 bases each). V lost 8 bases and J 5 bases, leaving 15 bases between the germline ends. The CDR3 loop spans 12 amino acids. Germline values: CDR1 SQVTM, CDR2 ANQGSEA. CDR3 residues: CSFGTEGETQYF. CDR3 nucleotide sequence: TGCAGCTTTGGGACCGAGGGCGAGACCCAGTACTTC.

This clone showed up just a few times. The chain has TRBV6-5 and TRBJ1-3; TRBD1 matches 7 bases. CDR1 is MNHEY and CDR2 is SVGAGI in the germline V gene. V shed 7 bases and J 0 bases; nucleotides not matched to a gene: 3. The CDR3 loop spans 14 amino acids. This chain's CDR3 is CASTRDSSGNTIYF. In DNA form, the CDR3 reads TGTGCCAGCACCCGGGACAGCTCTGGAAACACCATATATTTT.

The chain combines TRBV9 with TRBJ2-1; weak D call: TRBD2 (5 bases). CDR3 length equals 13 residues. Per the germline V gene, CDR1 is SGDLS and CDR2 is YYNGEE. V was clipped by 4 bases and J by 5 bases, with 10 bases between them. CDR3 nucleotides: TGTGCCAGCAGCCTAGCACGGGACAATGAGCAGTTCTTC. This sequence encodes CASSLARDNEQFF.

The chain is built from TRBV2 and TRBJ2-7; possibly TRBD1 for D (5 bases). With 3 bases removed from V and 6 bases from J, the gap between germline ends came to 9 bases. Germline V gives CDR1 SNHLY, CDR2 FYNNEI. CDR3 length: 12 residues. CDR3 DNA: TGTGCCAGCAGTGATGTGGGGCTCGAGCAGTACTTC. Translation: CASSDVGLEQYF.